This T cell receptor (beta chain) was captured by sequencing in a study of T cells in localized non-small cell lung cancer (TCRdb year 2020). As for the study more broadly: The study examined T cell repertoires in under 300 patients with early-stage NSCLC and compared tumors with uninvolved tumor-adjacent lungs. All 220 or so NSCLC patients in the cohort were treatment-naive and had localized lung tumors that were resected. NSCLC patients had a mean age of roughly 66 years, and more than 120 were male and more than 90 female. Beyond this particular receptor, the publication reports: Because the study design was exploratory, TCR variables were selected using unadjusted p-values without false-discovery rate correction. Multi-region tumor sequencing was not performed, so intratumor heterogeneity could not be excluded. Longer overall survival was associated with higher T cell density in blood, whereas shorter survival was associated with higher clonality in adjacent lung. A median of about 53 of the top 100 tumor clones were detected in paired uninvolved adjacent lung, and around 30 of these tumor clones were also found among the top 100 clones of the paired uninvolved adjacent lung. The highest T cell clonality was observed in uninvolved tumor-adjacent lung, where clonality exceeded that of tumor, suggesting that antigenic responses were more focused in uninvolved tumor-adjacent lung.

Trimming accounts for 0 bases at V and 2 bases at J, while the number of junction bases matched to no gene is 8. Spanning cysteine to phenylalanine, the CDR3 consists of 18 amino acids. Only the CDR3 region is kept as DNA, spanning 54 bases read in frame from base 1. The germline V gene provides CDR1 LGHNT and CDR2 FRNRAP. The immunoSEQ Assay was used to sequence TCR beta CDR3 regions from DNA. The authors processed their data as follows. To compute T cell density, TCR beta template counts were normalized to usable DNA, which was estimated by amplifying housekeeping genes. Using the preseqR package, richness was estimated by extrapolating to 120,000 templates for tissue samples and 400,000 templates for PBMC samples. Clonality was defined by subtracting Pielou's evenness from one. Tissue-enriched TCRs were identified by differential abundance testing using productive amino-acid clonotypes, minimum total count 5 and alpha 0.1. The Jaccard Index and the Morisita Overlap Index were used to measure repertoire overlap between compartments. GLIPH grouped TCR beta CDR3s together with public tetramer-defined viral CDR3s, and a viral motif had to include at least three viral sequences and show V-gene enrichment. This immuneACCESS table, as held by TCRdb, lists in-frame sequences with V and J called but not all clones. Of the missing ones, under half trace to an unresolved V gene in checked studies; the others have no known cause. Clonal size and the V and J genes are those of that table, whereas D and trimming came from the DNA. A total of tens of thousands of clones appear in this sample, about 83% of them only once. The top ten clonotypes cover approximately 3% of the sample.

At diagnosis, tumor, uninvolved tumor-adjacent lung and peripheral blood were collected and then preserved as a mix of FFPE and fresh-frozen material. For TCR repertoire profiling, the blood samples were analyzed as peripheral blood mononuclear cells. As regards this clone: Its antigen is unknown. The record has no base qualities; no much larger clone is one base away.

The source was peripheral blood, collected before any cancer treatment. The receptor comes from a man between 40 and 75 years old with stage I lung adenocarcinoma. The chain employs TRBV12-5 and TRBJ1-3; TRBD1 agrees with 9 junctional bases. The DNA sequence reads TGTGCTAGTGGTTTGGTTTTAATACAGGGGGCGACTGGAAACACCATATATTTT. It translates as CASGLVLIQGATGNTIYF.